This entry features one T cell receptor beta chain sequence. A read error may produce the germline difference seen at one junction end. Assay used: immunoSEQ multiplex PCR; TCRdb lists only in-frame clones, some missing. There are some 80,000 clones in the sample; 85% occur only once, and 10% to 11% lies in the top ten. This entry is derived from a study of blood T cell repertoires in COVID-19. Study details: PBMCs, B-cell-depleted T cells, or T cells provided the cDNA or gDNA that made up the material.

During active infection, Seattle patients enrolled and were then monitored through disease. The CDR3 sequence is 11 residues long. CDR1 is ENHRY and CDR2 is SYGVKD in the germline V gene. The rearrangement uses TRBV10-3 and TRBJ1-3; D possibly corresponds to TRBD1 (5 bases). Source material: peripheral blood. This sequence was found in a man between 60 and 75 years old with COVID-19, enrolled during active disease. For the CDR3, the DNA is TGTGCCATCAGAGAGTGGGGGGACCCTAAGTTT. It specifies CAIREWGDPKF.